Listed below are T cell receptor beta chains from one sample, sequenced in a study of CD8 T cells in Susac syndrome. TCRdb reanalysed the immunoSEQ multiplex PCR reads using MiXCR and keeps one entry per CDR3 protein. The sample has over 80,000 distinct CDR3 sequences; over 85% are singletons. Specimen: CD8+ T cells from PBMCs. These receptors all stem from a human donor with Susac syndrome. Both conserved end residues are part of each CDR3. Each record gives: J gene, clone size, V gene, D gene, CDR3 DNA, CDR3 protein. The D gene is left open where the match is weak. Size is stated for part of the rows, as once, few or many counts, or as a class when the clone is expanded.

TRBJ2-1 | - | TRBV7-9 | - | TGTGCCAGCAGCTCTGGGGCAGGGGAAAAGGATGAGCAGTTCTTC | CASSSGAGEKDEQFF
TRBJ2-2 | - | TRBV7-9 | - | TGTGCCAGCAGCCCATTGTGGGATAACACCGGGGAGCTGTTTTTT | CASSPLWDNTGELFF
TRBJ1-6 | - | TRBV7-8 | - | TGTGCCAGCAGCCCCAAAATAGGATCACCCCTCCACTTT | CASSPKIGSPLHF
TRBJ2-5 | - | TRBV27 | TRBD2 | TGTGCCAGCAGTTTAGGGAGGGGTCAAGAGACCCAGTACTTC | CASSLGRGQETQYF
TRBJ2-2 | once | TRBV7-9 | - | TGTGCCAGCAGCTTAGGCGACCCCTGGGAGCTGTTTTTT | CASSLGDPWELFF
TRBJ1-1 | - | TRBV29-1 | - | TGCAGCGTACCCCCATGGGGCAGGGGACCCACAACGGACACTGAAGCTTTCTTT | CSVPPWGRGPTTDTEAFF
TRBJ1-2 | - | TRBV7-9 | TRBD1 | TGTGCCAGCAGCCCGGGACAGACCTATGGCTACACCTTC | CASSPGQTYGYTF
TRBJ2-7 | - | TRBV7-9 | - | TGTGCCAGCAGCCCCCCTAGGAGCTCCTACGAGCAGTACTTC | CASSPPRSSYEQYF
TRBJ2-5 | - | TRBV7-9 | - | TGTGCCAGCAGCCGATCGGACAGCCAAGAGACCCAGTACTTC | CASSRSDSQETQYF
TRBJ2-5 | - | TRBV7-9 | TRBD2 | TGTGCCAGCAGCCATAGCGGGGCCCAAGAGACCCAGTACTTC | CASSHSGAQETQYF
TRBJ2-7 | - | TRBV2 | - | TGTGCCAGCAGTTCCGGGGCGTTGGACGAGCAGTACTTC | CASSSGALDEQYF
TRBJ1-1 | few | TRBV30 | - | TGTGCCTGGAGTGCTGGAGTTAACACTGAAGCTTTCTTT | CAWSAGVNTEAFF
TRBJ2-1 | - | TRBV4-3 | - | TGCGCCAGCAGCCAAGATAGTTCGGCGTACAATGAGCAGTTCTTC | CASSQDSSAYNEQFF
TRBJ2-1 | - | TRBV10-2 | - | TGCGCCAGCAGTGAAGCGGGACAGCTCTACAATGAGCAGTTCTTC | CASSEAGQLYNEQFF
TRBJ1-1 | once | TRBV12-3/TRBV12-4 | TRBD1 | TGTGCCAGCAGTTTTCAGGGGGTGAAGACTGAAGCTTTCTTT | CASSFQGVKTEAFF
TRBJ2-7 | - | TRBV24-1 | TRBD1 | TGTGCCACCAGTGACCACCCTGACAGGGGATACGAGCAGTACTTC | CATSDHPDRGYEQYF
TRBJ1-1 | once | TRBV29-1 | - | TGCAGCGTGGGAGTACCGGCGAATACTGAAGCTTTCTTT | CSVGVPANTEAFF
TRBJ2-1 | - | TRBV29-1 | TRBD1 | TGCAGCGTTGAGGGGACAGGGTTTCTCAATGAGCAGTTCTTC | CSVEGTGFLNEQFF
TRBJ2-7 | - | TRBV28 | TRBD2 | TGTGCCAGCAGTTCCCTTAGCGGGACGGTGTCCTACGAGCAGTACTTC | CASSSLSGTVSYEQYF
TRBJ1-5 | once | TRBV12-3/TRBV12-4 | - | TGTGCCAGCAGTTTTGCAGGCTACAATCAGCCCCAGCATTTT | CASSFAGYNQPQHF
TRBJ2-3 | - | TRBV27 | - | TGTGCCAGCAGTTTAGATGGATCGGGGTCCGGAGGGAATACGCAGTATTTT | CASSLDGSGSGGNTQYF
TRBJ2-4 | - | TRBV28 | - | TGTGCCAGCAGTTTCCGAAAAAACATTCAGTACTTC | CASSFRKNIQYF
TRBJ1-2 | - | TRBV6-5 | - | TGTGCCAGCAGTTACACCCAGGAGACTAACTATGGCTACACCTTC | CASSYTQETNYGYTF
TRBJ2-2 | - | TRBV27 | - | TGTGCCAGCAGTTTGACAGCGAACACCGGGGAGCTGTTTTTT | CASSLTANTGELFF
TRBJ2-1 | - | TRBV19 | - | TGTGCCAGTAGTATAGTCCCCCCTAGGAGCGGCTCCTACAATGAGCAGTTCTTC | CASSIVPPRSGSYNEQFF
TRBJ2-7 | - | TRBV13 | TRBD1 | TGTGCCAGCAGCTCCTCCGGGACAGGTGGCACCTACGAGCAGTACTTC | CASSSSGTGGTYEQYF
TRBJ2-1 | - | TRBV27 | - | TGTGCCAGCAGTTTAAGTGTGGGGGACTTCAACAATGAGCAGTTCTTC | CASSLSVGDFNNEQFF
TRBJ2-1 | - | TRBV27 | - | TGTGCCAGCTATCAGGAAGCCTACAATGAGCAGTTCTTC | CASYQEAYNEQFF
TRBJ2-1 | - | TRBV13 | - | TGTGCCAGCAGCTCTAGAGGAGACTACAATGAGCAGTTCTTC | CASSSRGDYNEQFF
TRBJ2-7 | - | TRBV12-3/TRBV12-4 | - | TGTGCCAGCAGTCGGGACGCCCTGGGATACGAGCAGTACTTC | CASSRDALGYEQYF
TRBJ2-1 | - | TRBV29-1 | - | TGCAGCGTTGCCCCCAACGCTTATGGTGAGCAGTTCTTC | CSVAPNAYGEQFF
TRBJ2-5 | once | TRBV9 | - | TGTGCCAGCAGCGTATATAGTCCTGAGAGTGAGGGGGAAGAGACCCAGTACTTC | CASSVYSPESEGEETQYF
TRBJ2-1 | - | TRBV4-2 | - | TGTGCCAGCAGCCAAGCTCAGACCAATGAGCAGTTCTTC | CASSQAQTNEQFF
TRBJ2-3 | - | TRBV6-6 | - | TGTGCCAGCAGTTTGGCGTCAGATACGCAGTATTTT | CASSLASDTQYF
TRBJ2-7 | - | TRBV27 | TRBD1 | TGTGCCAGCAGTTTACAAACAGGACAGGCGGGCTCCTACGAGCAGTACTTC | CASSLQTGQAGSYEQYF
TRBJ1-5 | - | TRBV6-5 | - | TGTGCCAGCAATGCAGAGGGACCTAATCAGCCCCAGCATTTT | CASNAEGPNQPQHF
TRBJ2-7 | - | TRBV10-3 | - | TGTGCCATCAGTGAGGGGTTTGGGACAACCAACTACGAGCAGTACTTC | CAISEGFGTTNYEQYF
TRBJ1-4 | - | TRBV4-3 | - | TGCGCCAGCAGCCAAGATTGGGCAGAGGCGTATGAAAAACTGTTTTTT | CASSQDWAEAYEKLFF
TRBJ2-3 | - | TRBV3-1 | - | TGTGCCAGCAGCCAAGATTTGGGCACAGATACGCAGTATTTT | CASSQDLGTDTQYF
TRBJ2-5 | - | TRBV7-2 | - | TGTGCCAGCAGCCTCAGGGGTGGCGAGACCCAGTACTTC | CASSLRGGETQYF
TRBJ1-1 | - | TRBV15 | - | TGTGCCACCAGCAGAGATATTCCCGGGGCCAGGAACACTGAAGCTTTCTTT | CATSRDIPGARNTEAFF
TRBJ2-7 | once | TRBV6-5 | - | TGTGCCAGCAGTTACTCCGGCAGGATCTACGAGCAGTACTTC | CASSYSGRIYEQYF
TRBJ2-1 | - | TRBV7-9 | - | TGTGCCAGCGGGCGGGATCCCTACAATGAGCAGTTCTTC | CASGRDPYNEQFF
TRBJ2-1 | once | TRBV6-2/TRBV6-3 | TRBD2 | TGTGCCAGCAGTCGCCCGTTTGATTTACTAGCGGGAGGGCGAAATGAGCAGTTCTTC | CASSRPFDLLAGGRNEQFF
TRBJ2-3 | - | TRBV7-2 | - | TGTGCCAGCAGCCCCCAGAATCTAGAAGATACGCAGTATTTT | CASSPQNLEDTQYF
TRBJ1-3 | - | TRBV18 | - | TGTGCCAGCTCACCACTTACGGACTTCTCTGGAAACACCATATATTTT | CASSPLTDFSGNTIYF
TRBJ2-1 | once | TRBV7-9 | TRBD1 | TGTGCCAGCAGCTTCATGGAGGACAGGGAGAGGTACAATGAGCAGTTCTTC | CASSFMEDRERYNEQFF
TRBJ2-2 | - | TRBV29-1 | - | TGCAGCGTTGATAAGGGGCTCCGCACCGGGGAGCTGTTTTTT | CSVDKGLRTGELFF
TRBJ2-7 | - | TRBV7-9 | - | TGTGCCAGCACCCCACCTACCGAATTGGGGAGCGAGCAGTACTTC | CASTPPTELGSEQYF
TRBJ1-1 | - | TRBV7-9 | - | TGTGCCAGCAGCTTTACGGACACTGAAGCTTTCTTT | CASSFTDTEAFF